This is a list of T cell receptor beta chains from one sample in a study of blood T cell repertoires in COVID-19. Libraries were prepared by immunoSEQ multiplex PCR; TCRdb keeps only in-frame clonotypes and omits some of them. The sample lists roughly 350,000 clones, about 87% occurring once. The sequenced material came from peripheral blood. These receptors were taken from a woman aged 50 to 65 with COVID-19, enrolled during active disease. The CDR3 runs from the conserved cysteine through the conserved F or W. A D gene is named only where the DNA matches it firmly. Where a row states a size, it is once, few, many or the class of an expanded clone; other rows omit it.

TRBV9	.	TRBD2	TRBJ2-1	16	TGTGCCAGCAGCGTAGGGATCCGGGAGGAATACAATGAGCAGTTCTTC	CASSVGIREEYNEQFF
TRBV2	.	TRBD1	TRBJ2-7	11	TGTGCCAGCAGTGGGGACAGAGGGCAGTACTTC	CASSGDRGQYF
TRBV27	.	TRBD1	TRBJ2-7	14	TGTGCCAGCAGTAAACCGGGACAGGGGTACGAGCAGTACTTC	CASSKPGQGYEQYF
TRBV6-1	.	.	TRBJ2-5	17	TGTGCCAGCAGTGAACCGGCTTATGGACAGTACCAAGAGACCCAGTACTTC	CASSEPAYGQYQETQYF
TRBV30	.	.	TRBJ2-7	11	TGTGCCTGGAGTACAGCATACGAGCAGTACTTC	CAWSTAYEQYF
TRBV19	.	.	TRBJ1-1	12	TGTGCCAGTAGAAGGGGGGGAACTGAAGCTTTCTTT	CASRRGGTEAFF
TRBV18	.	TRBD1	TRBJ2-1	15	TGTGCCAGCTCACCGGCCGGACAGGGTGGGAATGAGCAGTTCTTC	CASSPAGQGGNEQFF
TRBV4-1	few	TRBD1	TRBJ1-6	14	TGCGCCAGCAGCCCGGGAGGGGGCCTTTCACCCCTCCACTTT	CASSPGGGLSPLHF
TRBV7-8	.	TRBD2	TRBJ2-7	16	TGTGCCAGCAGCCCCTGGGGGGAGGGCCGTGAATACGAGCAGTACTTC	CASSPWGEGREYEQYF
TRBV19	.	TRBD1	TRBJ1-1	13	TGTGCCAGTGCCCGGGACAGAGACACTGAAGCTTTCTTT	CASARDRDTEAFF
TRBV2	.	.	TRBJ2-7	13	TGTGCCAGCAGTGTAGGGGGTAGTTACGAGCAGTACTTC	CASSVGGSYEQYF
TRBV2	.	.	TRBJ2-7	13	TGTGCCAGCAGTGCGCGACTAGTTTTCGAGCAGTACTTC	CASSARLVFEQYF
TRBV19	medium-sized	.	TRBJ2-7	11	TGTGCCAGTAGTATCTCAGGGGAGCAGTACTTC	CASSISGEQYF
TRBV29-1	.	TRBD1	TRBJ1-4	15	TGCAGCGAGGGGCCGGGACAGGGGTTAAATGAAAAACTGTTTTTT	CSEGPGQGLNEKLFF
TRBV2	.	TRBD1	TRBJ1-1	16	TGTGCCAGCAGTGGGGACAGATCGAAGTTGAACACTGAAGCTTTCTTT	CASSGDRSKLNTEAFF
TRBV29-1	.	TRBD1	TRBJ2-1	13	TGCAGCGTTGCGCGGGACAGGGTCAATGAGCAGTTCTTC	CSVARDRVNEQFF
TRBV18	.	TRBD2	TRBJ2-7	15	TGTGCCAGCTCACCCCAGCGGGAGGCCCCTTACGAGCAGTACTTC	CASSPQREAPYEQYF
TRBV29-1	.	.	TRBJ1-6	13	TGCAGCGTGAGACAGAATTGGAATTCACCCCTCCACTTT	CSVRQNWNSPLHF
TRBV4-2	once	.	TRBJ2-7	15	TGTGCCAGCAGCCAAGGGGGGCCAGGGGTCTACGAGCAGTACTTC	CASSQGGPGVYEQYF
TRBV7-9	few	TRBD1	TRBJ1-6	16	TGTGCCAGCAGCTTAAGGGCCGCAGGGGGTAATTCACCCCTCCACTTT	CASSLRAAGGNSPLHF
TRBV6-2/TRBV6-3	.	.	TRBJ1-1	17	TGTGCCAGCAGTTACCCAGAAGGGGGGGGGACTGACACTGAAGCTTTCTTT	CASSYPEGGGTDTEAFF
TRBV5-1	once	TRBD1	TRBJ1-1	16	TGCGCCAGCAGCTGGGGGGACAGGGGACGGAACACTGAAGCTTTCTTT	CASSWGDRGRNTEAFF
TRBV19	.	TRBD1	TRBJ2-5	16	TGTGCCAGTAGTATAGTAACAGGGGGTGGTTTCGAGACCCAGTACTTC	CASSIVTGGGFETQYF
TRBV12-5	.	TRBD1	TRBJ2-7	13	TGTGCTAGTGGTATGACAGGGAGCTACGAGCAGTACTTC	CASGMTGSYEQYF
TRBV10-1	.	TRBD2	TRBJ2-5	14	TGCGCCAGCAGTAGCGGGAGGAAGGGAGAAACCCAGTACTTC	CASSSGRKGETQYF
TRBV25-1	.	.	TRBJ1-1	15	TGTGCCAGCGGGAAGCGCCAACAGGGAACCACTGAAGCTTTCTTT	CASGKRQQGTTEAFF
TRBV5-8	once	.	TRBJ1-2	13	TGTGCCAGCAGCTTCGAGACAGACTATGGCTACACCTTC	CASSFETDYGYTF
TRBV27	few	.	TRBJ2-1	20	TGTGCCAGCAGTTCCGGGTCGTGGGGGGTAGGGCCTAGCTCCTACAATGAGCAGTTCTTC	CASSSGSWGVGPSSYNEQFF
TRBV30	.	.	TRBJ2-1	13	TGTGCCTGGAGGCGAGATCTTGGCAATGAGCAGTTCTTC	CAWRRDLGNEQFF
TRBV19	few	.	TRBJ1-3	15	TGTGCCAGTAGTCGACCCCGGGGGGTTGGAAACACCATATATTTT	CASSRPRGVGNTIYF